This T cell receptor (beta chain) was captured in a study of technical replicates of blood from a few donors. There are 17 residues in the CDR3. The ends were cut back, 6 bases at V and 1 base at J, with 21 bases in the middle. Looked up from germline, CDR1 is SGDLS and CDR2 is YYNGEE. TCRdb's copy holds only in-frame clones and misses some; the assay was immunoSEQ multiplex PCR. The profile shows 50,000 to 70,000 clones, 75% to 90% of them singletons. The chain recombines TRBV9 with TRBJ2-3; D may be TRBD2 (6 bases). The TCR comes from a human donor in good health. Some clones in this sample may be carry-over from other donors' samples. The sample taken for sequencing was PBMCs. DNA of the CDR3: TGTGCCAGCACCTCCCGCGGGGTCCAATGGGGCACAGATACGCAGTATTTT. As protein: CASTSRGVQWGTDTQYF.